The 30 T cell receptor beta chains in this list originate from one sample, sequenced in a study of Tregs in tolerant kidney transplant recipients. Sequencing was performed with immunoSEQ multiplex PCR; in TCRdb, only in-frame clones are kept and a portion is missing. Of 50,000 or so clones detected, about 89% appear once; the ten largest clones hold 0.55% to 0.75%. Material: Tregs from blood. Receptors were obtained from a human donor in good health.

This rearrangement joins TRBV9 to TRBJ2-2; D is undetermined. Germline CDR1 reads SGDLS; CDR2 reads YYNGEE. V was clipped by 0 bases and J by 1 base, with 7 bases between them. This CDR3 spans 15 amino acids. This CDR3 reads CASSVDLENTGELFF. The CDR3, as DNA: TGTGCCAGCAGCGTAGATTTAGAGAACACCGGGGAGCTGTTTTTT.

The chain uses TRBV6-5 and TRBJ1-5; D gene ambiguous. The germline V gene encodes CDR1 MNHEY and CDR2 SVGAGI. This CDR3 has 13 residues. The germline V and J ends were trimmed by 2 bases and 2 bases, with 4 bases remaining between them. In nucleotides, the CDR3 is TGTGCCAGCAGTTACACCGGCAATCAGCCCCAGCATTTT. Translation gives CASSYTGNQPQHF.

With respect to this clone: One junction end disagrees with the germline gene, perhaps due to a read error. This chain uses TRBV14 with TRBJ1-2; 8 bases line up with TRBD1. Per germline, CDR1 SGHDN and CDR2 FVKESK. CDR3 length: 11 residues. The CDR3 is CASSYRDRFLF. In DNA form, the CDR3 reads TGTGCCAGCAGCTATCGGGACAGGTTTTTGTTC.

The CDR3 DNA reads as TGTGCCAGCAGTTTCAGTGGCCACGGACAGCCCCAGCATTTT. Translated: CASSFSGHGQPQHF. The chain recombines TRBV27 with TRBJ1-5; D gene ambiguous. The CDR3 is made up of 14 amino acids. V dropped 3 bases and J dropped 7 bases, with 13 bases sitting between them. CDR1 MNHEY and CDR2 SMNVEV come from the germline V gene (reference sequence).

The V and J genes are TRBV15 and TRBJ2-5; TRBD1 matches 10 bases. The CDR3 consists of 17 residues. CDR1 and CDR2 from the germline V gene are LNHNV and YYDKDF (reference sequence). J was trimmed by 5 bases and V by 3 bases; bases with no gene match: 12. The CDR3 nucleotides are TGTGCCACCAGCAGGACGTCGGGACAGGGGATCTTCGAGACCCAGTACTTC. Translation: CATSRTSGQGIFETQYF.

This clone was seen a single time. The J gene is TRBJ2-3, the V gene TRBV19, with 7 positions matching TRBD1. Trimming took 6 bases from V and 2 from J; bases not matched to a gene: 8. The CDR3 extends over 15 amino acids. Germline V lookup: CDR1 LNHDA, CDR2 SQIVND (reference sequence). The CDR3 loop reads CASSRTGTDTDTQYF. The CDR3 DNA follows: TGTGCCAGTAGCCGTACCGGGACAGACACAGATACGCAGTATTTT.

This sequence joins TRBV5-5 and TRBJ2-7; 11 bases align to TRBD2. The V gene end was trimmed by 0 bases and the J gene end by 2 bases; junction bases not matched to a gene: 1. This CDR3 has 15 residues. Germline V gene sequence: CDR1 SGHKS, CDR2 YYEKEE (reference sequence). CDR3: CASSLVSGRAYEQYF. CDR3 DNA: TGTGCCAGCAGCTTGGTTAGCGGGAGGGCCTACGAGCAGTACTTC.

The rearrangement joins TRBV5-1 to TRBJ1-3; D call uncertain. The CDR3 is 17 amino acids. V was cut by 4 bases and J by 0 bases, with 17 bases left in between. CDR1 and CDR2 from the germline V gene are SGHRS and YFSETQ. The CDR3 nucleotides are TGCGCCAGCAGCCGTACTGAGGGCAGCCTCTCTGGAAACACCATATATTTT. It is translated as CASSRTEGSLSGNTIYF.

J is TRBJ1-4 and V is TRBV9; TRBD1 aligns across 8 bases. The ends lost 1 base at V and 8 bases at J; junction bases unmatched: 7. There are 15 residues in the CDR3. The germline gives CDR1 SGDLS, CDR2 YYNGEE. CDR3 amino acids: CASSVTIGTGEKLFF. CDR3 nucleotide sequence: TGTGCCAGCAGCGTAACGATCGGGACAGGCGAAAAACTGTTTTTT.

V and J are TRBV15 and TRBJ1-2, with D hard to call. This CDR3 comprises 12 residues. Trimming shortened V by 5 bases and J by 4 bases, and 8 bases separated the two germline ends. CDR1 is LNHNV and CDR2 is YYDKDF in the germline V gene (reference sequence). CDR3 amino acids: CATSGLGYGYTF. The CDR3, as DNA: TGTGCCACCAGCGGCCTTGGCTATGGCTACACCTTC.

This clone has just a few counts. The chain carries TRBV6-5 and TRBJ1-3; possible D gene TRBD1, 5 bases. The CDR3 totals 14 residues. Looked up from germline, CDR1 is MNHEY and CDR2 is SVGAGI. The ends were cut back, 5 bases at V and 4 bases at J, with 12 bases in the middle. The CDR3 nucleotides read TGTGCCAGCAGTCTTACCGGGGCCGGAAACACCATATATTTT. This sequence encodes CASSLTGAGNTIYF.

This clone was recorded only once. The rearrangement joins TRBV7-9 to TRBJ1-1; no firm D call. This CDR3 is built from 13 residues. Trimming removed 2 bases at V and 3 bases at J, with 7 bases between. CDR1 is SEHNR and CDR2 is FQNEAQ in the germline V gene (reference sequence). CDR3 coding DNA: TGTGCCAGCAGCTTACAGGTTTACACTGAAGCTTTCTTT. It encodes CASSLQVYTEAFF.

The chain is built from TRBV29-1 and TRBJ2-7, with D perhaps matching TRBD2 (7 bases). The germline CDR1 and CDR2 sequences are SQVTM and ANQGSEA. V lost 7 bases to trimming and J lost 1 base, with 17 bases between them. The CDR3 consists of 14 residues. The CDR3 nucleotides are TGCAGCGCCTCCATGGGGGGGCATTCCTACGAGCAGTACTTC. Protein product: CSASMGGHSYEQYF.

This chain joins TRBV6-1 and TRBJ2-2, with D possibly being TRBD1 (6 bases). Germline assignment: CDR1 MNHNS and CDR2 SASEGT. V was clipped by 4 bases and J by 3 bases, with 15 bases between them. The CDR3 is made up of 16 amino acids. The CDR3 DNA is TGTGCCAGCAGTGGACAGGCCTCGGTTTACACCGGGGAGCTGTTTTTT. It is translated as CASSGQASVYTGELFF.

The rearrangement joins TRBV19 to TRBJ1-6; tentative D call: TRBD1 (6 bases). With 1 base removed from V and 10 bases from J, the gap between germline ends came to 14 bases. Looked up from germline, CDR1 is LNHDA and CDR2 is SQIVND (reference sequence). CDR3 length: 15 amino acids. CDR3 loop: CASSIGTGINSPLHF. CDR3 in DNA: TGTGCCAGTAGTATAGGTACAGGGATTAACTCACCCCTCCACTTT.

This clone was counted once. The CDR3 sequence is CASALLAGGETQYF. The CDR3 DNA reads TGTGCCAGCGCCCTCCTAGCGGGAGGAGAGACCCAGTACTTC. This chain uses TRBV6-1 with TRBJ2-5, with 11 positions matching TRBD2. Germline values: CDR1 MNHNS, CDR2 SASEGT. J gave up 4 bases and V 8 bases, and 6 bases lay outside the gene matches. The CDR3 consists of 14 residues.

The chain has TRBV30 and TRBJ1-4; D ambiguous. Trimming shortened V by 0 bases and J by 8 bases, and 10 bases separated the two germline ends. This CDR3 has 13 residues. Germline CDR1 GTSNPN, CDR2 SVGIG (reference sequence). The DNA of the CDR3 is TGTGCCTGGAGTGTACTATTGGCAGAAAAACTGTTTTTT. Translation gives CAWSVLLAEKLFF.

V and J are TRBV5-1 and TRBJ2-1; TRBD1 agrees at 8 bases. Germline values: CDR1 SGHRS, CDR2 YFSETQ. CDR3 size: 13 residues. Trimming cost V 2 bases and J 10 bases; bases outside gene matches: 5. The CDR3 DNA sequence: TGCGCCAGCAGCTTCCTAAGGACAGGGGAGCAGTTCTTC. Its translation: CASSFLRTGEQFF.

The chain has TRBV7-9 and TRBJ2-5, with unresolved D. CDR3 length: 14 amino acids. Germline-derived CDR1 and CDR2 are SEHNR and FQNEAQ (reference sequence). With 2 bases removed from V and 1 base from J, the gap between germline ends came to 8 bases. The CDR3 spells CASSLSAFQETQYF. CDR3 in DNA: TGTGCCAGCAGCTTATCCGCCTTCCAAGAGACCCAGTACTTC.

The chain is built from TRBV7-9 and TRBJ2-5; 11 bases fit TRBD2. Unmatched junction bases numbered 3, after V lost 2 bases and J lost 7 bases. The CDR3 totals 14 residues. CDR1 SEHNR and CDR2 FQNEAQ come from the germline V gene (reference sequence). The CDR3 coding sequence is TGTGCCAGCAGCTTAACTAGCGGGAGTGGGACCCAGTACTTC. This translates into CASSLTSGSGTQYF.

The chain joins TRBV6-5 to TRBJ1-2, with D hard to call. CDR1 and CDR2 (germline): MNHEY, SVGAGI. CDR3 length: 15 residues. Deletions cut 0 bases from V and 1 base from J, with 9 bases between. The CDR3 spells CASSYSTLSNYGYTF. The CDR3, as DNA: TGTGCCAGCAGTTACTCGACGTTAAGTAACTATGGCTACACCTTC.

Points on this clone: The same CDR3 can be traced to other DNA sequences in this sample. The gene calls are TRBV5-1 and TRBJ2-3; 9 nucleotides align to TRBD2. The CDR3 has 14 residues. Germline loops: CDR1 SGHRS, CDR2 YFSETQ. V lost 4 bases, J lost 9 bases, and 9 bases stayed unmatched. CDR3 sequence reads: CASSRSGGHRTQYF. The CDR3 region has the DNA TGCGCCAGCAGCCGTAGCGGGGGCCACCGGACGCAGTATTTT.

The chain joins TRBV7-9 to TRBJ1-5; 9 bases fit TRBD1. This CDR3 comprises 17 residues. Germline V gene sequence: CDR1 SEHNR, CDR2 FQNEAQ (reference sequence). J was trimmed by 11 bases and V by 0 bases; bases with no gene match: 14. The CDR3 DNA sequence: TGTGCCAGCAGCTTAGCCCTTGGCTGGACAGGGGAGTCGGCCCAGCATTTT. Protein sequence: CASSLALGWTGESAQHF. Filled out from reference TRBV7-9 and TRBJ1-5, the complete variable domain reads DTGVSQNPRHKITKRGQNVTFRCDPISEHNRLYWYRQTLGQGPEFLTYFQNEAQLEKSRLLSDRFSAERPKGSFSTLEIQRTEQGDSAMYLCASSLALGWTGESAQHFGDGTRLSIL.

The chain's CDR3 is CASSLTGNEQFF. Here the CDR3 DNA reads TGTGCCAGCAGCTTAACCGGCAATGAGCAGTTCTTC. The rearrangement uses TRBV11-3 and TRBJ2-1; D is undetermined. V was pared by 2 bases and J by 6 bases, with 5 bases between. This CDR3 is built from 12 residues. The germline CDR1 and CDR2 sequences are SGHNT and YENEEA. Together with reference TRBV11-3 and TRBJ2-1, the CDR3 gives the full variable domain: EAGVVQSPRYKIIEKKQPVAFWCNPISGHNTLYWYLQNLGQGPELLIRYENEEAVDDSQLPKDRFSAERLKGVDSTLKIQPAELGDSAVYLCASSLTGNEQFFGPGTRLTVL.

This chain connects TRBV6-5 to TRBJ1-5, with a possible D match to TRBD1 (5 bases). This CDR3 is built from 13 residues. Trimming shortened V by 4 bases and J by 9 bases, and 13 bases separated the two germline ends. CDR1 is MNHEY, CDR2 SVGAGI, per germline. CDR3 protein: CASSSSGGGPQHF. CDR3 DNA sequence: TGTGCCAGCAGTTCCTCCGGGGGTGGGCCCCAGCATTTT.

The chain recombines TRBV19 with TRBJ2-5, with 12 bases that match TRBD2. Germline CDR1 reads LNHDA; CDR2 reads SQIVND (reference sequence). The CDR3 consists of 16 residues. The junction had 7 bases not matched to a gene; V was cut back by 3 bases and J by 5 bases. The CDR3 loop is CASSMDPSGGAETQYF. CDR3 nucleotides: TGTGCCAGTAGTATGGATCCTAGCGGGGGGGCTGAGACCCAGTACTTC.

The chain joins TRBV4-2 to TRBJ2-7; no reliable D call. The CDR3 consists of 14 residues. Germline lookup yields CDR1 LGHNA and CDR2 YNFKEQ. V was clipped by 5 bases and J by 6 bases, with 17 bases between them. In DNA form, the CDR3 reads TGTGCCAGCAGCAGTCTTACTTTTGGCGCCGAGCAGTACTTC. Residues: CASSSLTFGAEQYF.

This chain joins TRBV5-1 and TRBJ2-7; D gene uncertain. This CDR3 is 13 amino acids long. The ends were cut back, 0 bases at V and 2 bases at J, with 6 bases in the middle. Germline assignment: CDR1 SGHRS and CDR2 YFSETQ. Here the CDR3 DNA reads TGCGCCAGCAGCTTGGGAGGCACCTACGAGCAGTACTTC. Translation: CASSLGGTYEQYF.

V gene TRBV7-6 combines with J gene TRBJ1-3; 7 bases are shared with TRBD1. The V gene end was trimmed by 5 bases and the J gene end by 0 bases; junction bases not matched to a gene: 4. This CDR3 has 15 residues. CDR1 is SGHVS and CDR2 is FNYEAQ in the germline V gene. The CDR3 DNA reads TGTGCCAGCAGCCCACAGGGGTACTCTGGAAACACCATATATTTT. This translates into CASSPQGYSGNTIYF.

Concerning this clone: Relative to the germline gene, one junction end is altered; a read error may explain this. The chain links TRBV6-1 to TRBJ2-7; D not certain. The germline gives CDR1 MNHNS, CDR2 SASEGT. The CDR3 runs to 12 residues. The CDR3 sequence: CASSEASFAGVF. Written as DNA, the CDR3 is TGTGCCAGCAGTGAAGCGAGTTTTGCAGGTGTGTTC.